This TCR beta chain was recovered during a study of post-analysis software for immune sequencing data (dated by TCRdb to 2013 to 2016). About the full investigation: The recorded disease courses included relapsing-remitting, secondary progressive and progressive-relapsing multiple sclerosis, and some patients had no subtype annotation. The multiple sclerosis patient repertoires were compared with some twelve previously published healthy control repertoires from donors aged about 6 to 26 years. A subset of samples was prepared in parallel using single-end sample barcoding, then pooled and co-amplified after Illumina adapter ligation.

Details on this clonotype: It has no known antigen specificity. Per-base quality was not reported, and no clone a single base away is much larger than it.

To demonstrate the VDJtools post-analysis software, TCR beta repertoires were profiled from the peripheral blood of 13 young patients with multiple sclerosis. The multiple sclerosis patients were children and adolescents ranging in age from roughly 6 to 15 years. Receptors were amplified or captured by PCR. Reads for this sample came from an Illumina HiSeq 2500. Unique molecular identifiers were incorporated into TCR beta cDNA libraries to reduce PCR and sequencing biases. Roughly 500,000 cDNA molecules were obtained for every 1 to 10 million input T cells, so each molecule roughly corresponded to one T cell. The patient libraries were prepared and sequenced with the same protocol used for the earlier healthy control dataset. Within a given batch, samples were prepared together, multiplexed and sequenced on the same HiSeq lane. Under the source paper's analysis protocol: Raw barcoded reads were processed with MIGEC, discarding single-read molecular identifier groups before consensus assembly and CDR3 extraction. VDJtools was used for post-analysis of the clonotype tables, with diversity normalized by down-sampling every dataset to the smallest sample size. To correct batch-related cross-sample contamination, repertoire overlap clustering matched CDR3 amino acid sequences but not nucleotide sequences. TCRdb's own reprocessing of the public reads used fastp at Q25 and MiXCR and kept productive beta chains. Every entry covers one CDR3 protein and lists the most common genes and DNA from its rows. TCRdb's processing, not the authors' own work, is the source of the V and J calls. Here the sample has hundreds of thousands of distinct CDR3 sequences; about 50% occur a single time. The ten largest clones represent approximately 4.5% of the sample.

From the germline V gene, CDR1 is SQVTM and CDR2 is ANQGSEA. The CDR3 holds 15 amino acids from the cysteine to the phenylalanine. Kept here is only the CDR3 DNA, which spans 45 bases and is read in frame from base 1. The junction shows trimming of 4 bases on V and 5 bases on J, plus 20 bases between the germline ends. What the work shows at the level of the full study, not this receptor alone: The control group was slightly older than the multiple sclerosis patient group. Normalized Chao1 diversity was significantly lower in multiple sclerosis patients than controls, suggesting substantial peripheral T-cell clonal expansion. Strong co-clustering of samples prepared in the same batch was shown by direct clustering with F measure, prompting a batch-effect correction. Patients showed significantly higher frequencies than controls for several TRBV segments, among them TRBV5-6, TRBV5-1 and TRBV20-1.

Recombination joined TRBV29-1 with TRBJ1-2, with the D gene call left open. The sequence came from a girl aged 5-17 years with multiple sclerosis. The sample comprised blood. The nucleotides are TGCAGCGTTGGCTCCAAAATAACTCCCCAATATGGCTACACCTTC. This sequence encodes CSVGSKITPQYGYTF.